Listed here are 8 T cell receptor beta chains from one sample, sequenced in a study of Ad26.COV2.S vaccination and SARS-CoV-2 variants. The assay was immunoSEQ multiplex PCR, and TCRdb's table has in-frame clones only and misses some. The repertoire holds 350,000 to 450,000 clones, with 83% as singletons. Treatment here: roughly 19 received Ad26.COV2.S at low or high dose, single or two shots; roughly five received placebo; per-sample allocation not given. Day 63 after the first vaccine or placebo injection was the time point for sampling. The specimen comprised peripheral blood, sampled in a trial of Ad26.COV2.S vaccine versus placebo. Receptor source: a person aged 18-65 years who received the Ad26.COV2.S COVID-19 vaccine or a placebo.

The chain carries TRBV11-3 and TRBJ1-4, with no clear D. CDR1 SGHNT and CDR2 YENEEA come from the germline V gene. V lost 0 bases and J lost 9, with 11 bases in between. The CDR3 is 14 residues long. CDR3 in DNA: TGTGCCAGCAGCTTAGATCGTTTCGGGAAAAAACTGTTTTTT. It yields the protein CASSLDRFGKKLFF.

The rearrangement joins TRBV19 to TRBJ1-2; a weak D match, TRBD1 (6 bases). V was clipped by 5 bases and J by 5 bases, with 9 bases between them. The CDR3 is 12 amino acids. Germline-derived CDR1 and CDR2 are LNHDA and SQIVND (reference sequence). In DNA, the CDR3 is TGTGCCAGTAGTTACACAGGGTATGGCTACACCTTC. It translates to CASSYTGYGYTF. Supplemented by reference TRBV19 and TRBJ1-2, the full variable domain reads DGGITQSPKYLFRKEGQNVTLSCEQNLNHDAMYWYRQDPGQGLRLIYYSQIVNDFQKGDIAEGYSVSREKKESFPLTVTSAQKNPTAFYLCASSYTGYGYTFGSGTRLTVV.

This clone appeared once. The chain uses TRBV6-5 and TRBJ2-7, with 10 bases that match TRBD1. In germline, CDR1 is MNHEY, CDR2 SVGAGI. CDR3 size: 14 residues. Germline trimming cut 10 bases from V and 4 bases from J; bases unmatched to any gene: 10. The CDR3 DNA follows: TGTGCCATCAAAAGGCAGGGACAGGGGTACGAGCAGTACTTC. Amino acids: CAIKRQGQGYEQYF.

The sample holds a few counts of this clone. This chain's CDR3 is CSASRGGSEQFF. The DNA for the CDR3 is TGCAGTGCTAGTCGCGGGGGGTCTGAGCAGTTCTTC. The chain combines TRBV20-1 with TRBJ2-1; 8 bases are shared with TRBD2. The germline V gene has CDR1 DFQATT and CDR2 SNEGSKA (reference sequence). J was trimmed by 9 bases and V by 3 bases; bases with no gene match: 4. The CDR3 extends over 12 amino acids.

J is TRBJ1-2 and V is TRBV5-1; the match to TRBD1 covers 9 bases. The V gene's germline CDR1 is SGHRS and CDR2 YFSETQ. The CDR3 is 15 amino acids. J gave up 2 bases and V 3 bases, and 5 bases lay outside the gene matches. The CDR3 DNA is TGCGCCAGCAGCTCCGGACAGGGGTGGAACTATGGCTACACCTTC. This translates into CASSSGQGWNYGYTF.

This clone was seen only once. V usage is TRBV7-2 and J usage is TRBJ1-5; D ambiguous. This CDR3 comprises 15 residues. Trimming pared 5 bases from V and 7 bases from J, leaving 18 bases between. From germline, CDR1 is SGHTA and CDR2 FQGNSA. DNA for the CDR3: TGTGCCAGCAGCCCTACGGGTCTACAGATGCAGCCCCAGCATTTT. Amino acids: CASSPTGLQMQPQHF.

The rearrangement uses TRBV9 and TRBJ1-4; possibly TRBD1 for D (5 bases). Trimming pared 0 bases from V and 8 bases from J, leaving 14 bases between. Germline V gene sequence: CDR1 SGDLS, CDR2 YYNGEE. There are 15 residues in the CDR3. The CDR3 loop is CASSVEGRGNEKLFF. DNA of the CDR3: TGTGCCAGCAGCGTAGAGGGTCGGGGGAACGAAAAACTGTTTTTT. The entire variable domain, with the rest obtained from reference TRBV9 and TRBJ1-4, is as follows: DSGVTQTPKHLITATGQRVTLRCSPRSGDLSVYWYQQSLDQGLQFLIQYYNGEERAKGNILERFSAQQFPDLHSELNLSSLELGDSALYFCASSVEGRGNEKLFFGSGTQLSVL.

The chain is built from TRBV7-2 and TRBJ1-1; possibly TRBD1 for D (5 bases). Trimming took 3 bases from V and 0 from J, leaving 14 bases between them. The CDR3 spans 16 residues. Germline V gene sequence: CDR1 SGHTA, CDR2 FQGNSA. This CDR3 reads CASSLGSGRVNTEAFF. The CDR3 DNA reads TGTGCCAGCAGCTTGGGCTCGGGGCGGGTGAACACTGAAGCTTTCTTT. Full variable domain (missing parts from reference TRBV7-2 and TRBJ1-1): GAGVSQSPSNKVTEKGKDVELRCDPISGHTALYWYRQSLGQGLEFLIYFQGNSAPDKSGLPSDRFSAERTGGSVSTLTIQRTQQEDSAVYLCASSLGSGRVNTEAFFGQGTRLTVV.